This TCR beta chain was sequenced for a study of molecular identifiers for immune sequencing clone quantification. General observations from the study: Sizes of highly expanded clones could be underestimated through identical TCRs sharing a barcode.

For bulk TCR libraries, previously described methods and listed TCR primers were used. Via MiXCR, TCRdb re-called the PCR reads, giving one row per CDR3 protein. The data show about 320,000 distinct CDR3 sequences, with 24% seen just once and 0.65% to 0.75% held by the top ten. This CDR3 has 17 amino acids. V was cut by 0 bases and J by 3 bases, with 17 bases left in between. Germline CDR1 is MNHNY and CDR2 is SVGAGI (reference sequence). For this clonotype: Its matching antigen is unknown. This could be a read error, since a much larger clone is one nucleotide away.

Libraries for naive CD8 T cells, which were made from approximately 20,000 to 980,000 sorted cells, drew on 10%, 30% or 50% of the RNA. Using a CD8+CD4-CCR7+CD45RA+ phenotype, naive CD8 T cells were sorted. The chain joins TRBV6-6 to TRBJ1-1; D call uncertain. Sequenced material: naive CD8+ T cells from blood, with Jurkat cell RNA spiked in. Described subset: FACS-sorted CD8+CD4-CCR7+CD45RA+ naive T cells. The clonotype comes from a human donor in good health. Some libraries in this study had Jurkat cell RNA spiked in. CDR3 sequence: CASSYSPGGVRDTEAFF. CDR3 sequence (DNA): TGTGCCAGCAGTTACTCGCCGGGCGGGGTGAGGGACACTGAAGCTTTCTTT.